One and the same sample provided the 5 T cell receptor beta chains below, sequenced in a study of identical twins. MiXCR, applied by TCRdb to the 5' RACE reads, yields one record per CDR3 protein. The top ten clones hold about 0.25% of a sample with 1,800,000 or so distinct CDR3 sequences, about 32% of them seen once. Source material: cord blood. Receptors originate from a newborn girl in good health.

This clonotype was seen only a few times. This rearrangement joins TRBV28 to TRBJ2-1; TRBD2 aligns across 9 bases. CDR3 length: 16 residues. Unmatched junction bases numbered 8, after V lost 3 bases and J lost 5 bases. CDR1 and CDR2 from the germline V gene are MDHEN and SYDVKM. CDR3 region: CASSFLPSSGDNEQFF. In DNA, the CDR3 is TGTGCCAGCAGTTTTCTACCCTCTAGCGGGGACAATGAGCAGTTCTTC.

The sample holds a few counts of this clonotype. The chain uses TRBV24-1 and TRBJ2-1; D tentatively reads TRBD1 or TRBD2 (5 bases each). The germline V and J ends were trimmed by 9 bases and 3 bases, with 14 bases remaining between them. Germline-derived CDR1 and CDR2 are KGHDR and SFDVKD. The CDR3 runs to 14 residues. CDR3 bases: TGTGCCACCCACCGTGAGGGGTTCTACAATGAGCAGTTCTTC. It specifies CATHREGFYNEQFF.

This clonotype appeared a few times. The chain uses TRBV29-1 and TRBJ1-2; 10 positions agree with TRBD1. Unmatched junction bases numbered 18, after V lost 1 base and J lost 7 bases. CDR3 size: 18 residues. In germline, CDR1 is SQVTM, CDR2 ANQGSEA. CDR3: CSVEVRDRGPNLGGGYTF. The CDR3 DNA sequence: TGCAGCGTTGAAGTGCGAGACAGGGGGCCCAACCTGGGGGGTGGCTACACCTTC.

About this clonotype: An end of the junction does not agree with germline; a read error may underlie this. The CDR3 sequence is CASSATGTTEVFF. The CDR3 region has the DNA TGCGCCAGCAGCGCCACAGGGACCACTGAAGTTTTCTTT. The genes are TRBV5-1 and TRBJ1-1; D possibly corresponds to TRBD1 (6 bases). Per germline, CDR1 SGHRS and CDR2 YFSETQ. This CDR3 contains 13 residues. Full variable domain (outside the CDR3, taken from reference TRBV5-1 and TRBJ1-1): KAGVTQTPRYLIKTRGQQVTLSCSPISGHRSVSWYQQTPGQGLQFLFEYFSETQRNKGNFPGRFSGRQFSNSRSEMNVSTLELGDSALYLCASSATGTTEVFFGQGTRLTVV.

The rearrangement uses TRBV29-1 and TRBJ1-5; TRBD1 might be the D (6 bases). Germline V gene lookup returns CDR1 SQVTM and CDR2 ANQGSEA. Deletions cut 5 bases from V and 3 bases from J, with 14 bases between. The CDR3 covers 14 residues. The CDR3 loop is CSVSGAGFNQPQHF. The CDR3 nucleotides read TGCAGCGTTTCGGGGGCTGGATTCAATCAGCCCCAGCATTTT.